This T cell receptor beta chain was recorded in a study of blood T cell repertoires in COVID-19. Study as a whole: Acute and convalescent COVID-19 samples came from the United States, Italy and Spain.

The authors' processing: Reference gene primer amplification gave estimated nucleated cell counts. Libraries were prepared by immunoSEQ multiplex PCR; TCRdb keeps only in-frame clonotypes and omits some of them. That table supplies the V and J calls and clone size; D and trimming were determined from the DNA. The sample lists about 430,000 clones, approximately 90% occurring once. Germline CDR1 and CDR2: SGDLS and YYNGEE. V shed 0 bases and J 10 bases; nucleotides not matched to a gene: 8. The CDR3 contains 16 residues. Those designated as exposed participants met a COVID-19 case within 2 weeks before study entry. This clone appeared a few times.

The TCR comes from a young woman who had been exposed to COVID-19. Sequenced: PBMCs or T cells enriched from blood (not recorded which). The chain is built from TRBV9 and TRBJ1-6; 9 bases line up with TRBD1. In nucleotides, the CDR3 is TGTGCCAGCAGCGTAGGGGGACAGGGAAGAGGCTCACCCCTCCACTTT. This encodes CASSVGGQGRGSPLHF.